This TCR beta chain was observed in a study of blood T cell repertoires in COVID-19. Assay used: immunoSEQ multiplex PCR; TCRdb lists only in-frame clones, some missing. The data contain approximately 150,000 clones, approximately 89% of them seen just once; the ten biggest clones take up around 1.7%. The V gene's germline CDR1 is KGHDR and CDR2 SFDVKD. The V gene lost 6 bases and the J gene lost 2 bases, with 14 bases spanning the gap. The CDR3 is 15 residues long. The chain couples TRBV24-1 to TRBJ2-3, with a possible D match to TRBD2 (6 bases). The specimen sequenced was peripheral blood. The TCR comes from a woman aged 50 to 60 with acute or convalescent COVID-19. The CDR3 DNA sequence: TGTGCCACCAGTTCGATAGCGGACCTCACAGATACGCAGTATTTT. Translated, it gives CATSSIADLTDTQYF.